This TCR beta chain was recorded in a study of T-cell reconstitution after alpha-beta-depleted transplantation in children. Unique molecular identifiers were incorporated during preparation of the TCRbeta library. TCRdb re-analysed the PCR reads in MiXCR, keeping a single row per CDR3 protein. The table includes 90,000 to 100,000 distinct CDR3 sequences, under 25% detected once. Study-level results: Expanded graft clones, several hundred of them, were reportedly the source of alpha-beta T cells about two months after transplant. High day-60 TCRbeta diversity in some patients came from surviving recipient T cells and thymic progenitors. After one year, T-cell counts and TCRbeta diversity mostly came from new T cells.

In regard to this clonotype: Antigen unknown.

The TCR was taken from a boy aged 2 to 9 with acute lymphoblastic leukemia, due to receive a stem cell transplant. Here the sequenced sample was PBMCs, taken before TCRalphabeta/CD19-depleted stem cell transplant.

This CDR3 reads CSVVDWKDTQYF. The CDR3 nucleotides read TGCAGCGTTGTAGATTGGAAAGATACGCAGTATTTT. The chain employs TRBV29-1 and TRBJ2-3, with D unclear. Trimming removed 4 bases at V and 5 bases at J, with 10 bases between. The CDR3 sequence is 12 residues long. Per germline, CDR1 SQVTM and CDR2 ANQGSEA.